The 16 T cell receptor beta chains in this list originate from one sample, sequenced in a study of cytomegalovirus exposure and HLA in healthy donors. Sequenced by immunoSEQ multiplex PCR; TCRdb stores in-frame clones only, minus some. This table has 350,000 or so clones, about nine tenths appearing once. Sequenced: PBMCs. The receptors were sampled from a woman younger than 35 in good health and CMV-seronegative.

The V call is TRBV27, the J call TRBJ1-1, with TRBD1 matching over 7 bases. In germline, CDR1 is MNHEY, CDR2 SMNVEV (reference sequence). This CDR3 has 13 residues. V shed 6 bases and J 11 bases; nucleotides not matched to a gene: 12. The CDR3 protein is CASSSTDRDGAFF. CDR3 nucleotide sequence: TGTGCCAGCAGCTCAACCGACAGGGATGGGGCTTTCTTT.

The V gene is TRBV7-9, the J gene TRBJ1-4; maybe TRBD1 (5 bases). Germline V gene lookup returns CDR1 SEHNR and CDR2 FQNEAQ (reference sequence). CDR3 length equals 13 residues. V was pared by 6 bases and J by 5 bases, with 10 bases between. The CDR3 sequence: CASSLTANEKLFF. For the CDR3, the DNA is TGTGCCAGCAGTTTGACAGCAAATGAAAAACTGTTTTTT.

The J gene is TRBJ2-1, the V gene TRBV11-2; TRBD2 agrees at 9 bases. V gave up 2 bases and J gave up 7 bases; unmatched junction bases: 12. Per germline, CDR1 SGHAT and CDR2 FQNNGV. This CDR3 spans 17 amino acids. Here the CDR3 reads CASSLSPGASGKNEQFF. For the CDR3, the DNA is TGTGCCAGCAGCTTATCCCCTGGTGCTAGCGGGAAAAATGAGCAGTTCTTC. Drawing the rest from reference TRBV11-2 and TRBJ2-1, the complete variable domain is EAGVAQSPRYKIIEKRQSVAFWCNPISGHATLYWYQQILGQGPKLLIQFQNNGVVDDSQLPKDRFSAERLKGVDSTLKIQPAKLEDSAVYLCASSLSPGASGKNEQFFGPGTRLTVL.

A note on this clone: This CDR3 is also generated by other DNA sequences in the sample. The chain combines TRBV6-5 with TRBJ2-7; D is perhaps TRBD1 (5 bases). CDR1 MNHEY and CDR2 SVGAGI come from the germline V gene. The CDR3 has 14 amino acids. The germline V and J ends were trimmed by 2 bases and 4 bases, with 12 bases remaining between them. The CDR3 region is CASSYGQGGYEQYF. DNA for the CDR3: TGTGCCAGCAGTTACGGGCAGGGTGGGTACGAGCAGTACTTC.

The chain carries TRBV7-2 and TRBJ1-5; 7 bases fit TRBD1. Trimming at V came to 5 bases and at J to 4 bases, leaving 2 bases not matched to a gene. Germline loops: CDR1 SGHTA, CDR2 FQGNSA. The CDR3 sequence is 13 residues long. The CDR3 DNA reads as TGTGCCAGCAGCCAACAGGGGAATCAGCCCCAGCATTTT. Its translation: CASSQQGNQPQHF.

The chain recombines TRBV7-9 with TRBJ2-5, with TRBD1 as a possible D gene (7 bases). V lost 5 bases and J lost 5, with 27 bases in between. There are 18 residues in the CDR3. The germline gives CDR1 SEHNR, CDR2 FQNEAQ (reference sequence). CDR3 sequence (DNA): TGTGCCAGCAGCCTACCCCCGGAGTTCGACAGGGCGGGGGAGACCCAGTACTTC. Amino acid sequence: CASSLPPEFDRAGETQYF.

This sequence joins TRBV10-3 and TRBJ2-5, with 7 bases identical to TRBD1. The V and J ends lost 3 bases and 1 base, in that order; junction bases with no gene match: 5. Germline CDR1 and CDR2: ENHRY and SYGVKD. CDR3 length: 15 amino acids. CDR3 residues: CAISDPTGAQETQYF. In nucleotides, the CDR3 is TGTGCCATCAGTGACCCCACAGGGGCCCAAGAGACCCAGTACTTC.

The V call is TRBV5-4, the J call TRBJ2-1; D remains ambiguous. This CDR3 has 16 residues. Germline CDR1 is SGHNT and CDR2 is YYREEE (reference sequence). V was trimmed by 2 bases and J by 5 bases, leaving 17 bases between them. CDR3 sequence (DNA): TGTGCCAGCAGCTTAGATTGGGCCGCTCCGCACAATGAGCAGTTCTTC. This sequence encodes CASSLDWAAPHNEQFF.

The chain joins TRBV2 to TRBJ2-3; 9 bases align to TRBD2. The junction had 2 bases not matched to a gene; V was cut back by 2 bases and J by 5 bases. From germline, CDR1 is SNHLY and CDR2 FYNNEI. CDR3 length: 14 residues. Written as DNA, the CDR3 is TGTGCCAGCAGTGAACTAGCGGGAAGAGATACGCAGTATTTT. This translates into CASSELAGRDTQYF.

The chain combines TRBV5-1 with TRBJ2-2; 9 nucleotides agree with TRBD1. Germline CDR1 and CDR2: SGHRS and YFSETQ. V was pared by 4 bases and J by 7 bases, with 17 bases of the junction left unmatched. The CDR3 is made up of 18 amino acids. CDR3 region: CASSLAPPGQGGDGELFF. CDR3 coding DNA: TGCGCCAGCAGCCTCGCTCCTCCGGGACAGGGAGGGGACGGGGAGCTGTTTTTT. Full variable domain (rest looked up from reference TRBV5-1 and TRBJ2-2): KAGVTQTPRYLIKTRGQQVTLSCSPISGHRSVSWYQQTPGQGLQFLFEYFSETQRNKGNFPGRFSGRQFSNSRSEMNVSTLELGDSALYLCASSLAPPGQGGDGELFFGEGSRLTVL.

The chain uses TRBV7-6 and TRBJ1-2; D uncertain. Germline V gene data show CDR1 as SGHVS and CDR2 as FNYEAQ. The V end lost 1 base, the J end lost 5 bases, and 8 bases lay between the germline ends. The CDR3 runs 13 residues. This chain's CDR3 is CASSLGPDYGYTF. CDR3 in DNA: TGTGCCAGCAGCTTAGGGCCAGATTATGGCTACACCTTC. Together with reference TRBV7-6 and TRBJ1-2, the CDR3 gives the full variable domain: GAGVSQSPRYKVTKRGQDVALRCDPISGHVSLYWYRQALGQGPEFLTYFNYEAQQDKSGLPNDRFSAERPEGSISTLTIQRTEQRDSAMYRCASSLGPDYGYTFGSGTRLTVV.

The sample holds one count of this clone. The rearrangement uses TRBV18 and TRBJ1-1; 7 positions agree with TRBD1. Per germline, CDR1 KGHSH and CDR2 LQKENI. V shed 3 bases, J shed 6 bases, and the junction held 7 bases outside the gene matches. The CDR3 totals 14 residues. The chain's CDR3 is CASSPSTGQAEAFF. The CDR3 coding sequence is TGTGCCAGCTCACCGTCCACCGGACAGGCTGAAGCTTTCTTT.

Notes on this clone: The sample carries other DNA sequences with the same CDR3. The V gene is TRBV28, the J gene TRBJ1-5, with 7 positions matching TRBD1. Unmatched junction bases numbered 6, after V lost 3 bases and J lost 7 bases. Germline V gives CDR1 MDHEN, CDR2 SYDVKM. The CDR3 consists of 14 residues. CDR3 sequence reads: CASSLGQGGQPQHF. DNA for the CDR3: TGTGCCAGCAGTTTGGGGCAGGGGGGACAGCCCCAGCATTTT. Complete variable domain (other parts from reference TRBV28 and TRBJ1-5): DVKVTQSSRYLVKRTGEKVFLECVQDMDHENMFWYRQDPGLGLRLIYFSYDVKMKEKGDIPEGYSVSREKKERFSLILESASTNQTSMYLCASSLGQGGQPQHFGDGTRLSIL.

CDR3 in DNA: TGTGCCAGCAGCGTATCTAGCGGGAGTAACGAGCAGTACTTC. It is translated as CASSVSSGSNEQYF. The chain has TRBV9 and TRBJ2-7; 10 bases are shared with TRBD2. The CDR3 has 14 residues. Germline CDR1 and CDR2: SGDLS and YYNGEE. Trimming took 1 base from V and 5 from J; bases not matched to a gene: 3.

V and J are TRBV7-9 and TRBJ1-5; TRBD1 matches 7 bases. With 6 bases clipped from V and 4 bases from J, the junction kept 9 bases outside the gene matches. From germline, CDR1 is SEHNR and CDR2 FQNEAQ (reference sequence). This CDR3 has 15 amino acids. The CDR3: CASSRDRAENQPQHF. The CDR3 coding sequence is TGTGCCAGCAGTCGCGACAGGGCAGAAAATCAGCCCCAGCATTTT.

This clone showed up just once. This sequence joins TRBV2 and TRBJ1-4; no clear D. Trimming stripped 2 bases from V and 5 bases from J, with 12 bases between. Germline CDR1 reads SNHLY; CDR2 reads FYNNEI. CDR3 size: 15 residues. CDR3 protein: CASSELGSTNEKLFF. The CDR3 DNA follows: TGTGCCAGCAGTGAATTGGGCAGTACCAATGAAAAACTGTTTTTT.